These 24 T cell receptor beta chains share one sample of origin, sequenced in a study of molecular identifiers for immune sequencing clone quantification. TCRdb redid the calling of the PCR reads with MiXCR, one entry per CDR3 protein. The sample holds some 580,000 distinct CDR3 sequences; roughly 25% are singletons and the top ten take about 0.78%. The source material was naive CD8+ T cells from blood, with Jurkat cell RNA spiked in. Subset indicated: FACS-sorted CD8+CD4-CCR7+CD45RA+ naive T cells. The receptors were sampled from a human donor in good health. Some libraries in this study had Jurkat cell RNA spiked in.

The V and J genes are TRBV19 and TRBJ2-7; no firm D call. This CDR3 is built from 13 residues. V was shortened by 4 bases and J by 4 bases, with 11 bases between the two germline ends. Germline CDR1 LNHDA, CDR2 SQIVND (reference sequence). The CDR3 sequence is CASSRSPVYEQYF. In nucleotides, the CDR3 is TGTGCCAGTAGTAGGTCTCCCGTTTACGAGCAGTACTTC.

This clonotype showed up many times. This chain joins TRBV7-3 and TRBJ2-2; D might be TRBD2 (6 bases). The CDR3 is made up of 13 amino acids. CDR1 and CDR2 from the germline V gene are SGHTA and FQGTGA. V was trimmed by 3 bases and J by 9 bases, leaving 11 bases between them. The CDR3, as DNA: TGTGCCAGCAGCTTGGGGGGAGTCAGGGAGCTGTTTTTT. Translation: CASSLGGVRELFF.

The chain combines TRBV20-1 with TRBJ2-7, with 8 bases that match TRBD2. Germline CDR1 reads DFQATT; CDR2 reads SNEGSKA (reference sequence). V lost 0 bases and J lost 0; bases outside the gene matches: 16. The CDR3 length is 19 residues. The DNA of the CDR3 is TGCAGTGCTAGAGAACTACGCGAGGGAGCGGGAGTGAACTCCTACGAGCAGTACTTC. This sequence encodes CSARELREGAGVNSYEQYF.

The chain links TRBV9 to TRBJ2-5; 7 positions match TRBD1. The CDR3 spans 16 residues. V lost 3 bases to trimming and J lost 1 base; unmatched junction nucleotides: 9. The germline gives CDR1 SGDLS, CDR2 YYNGEE. In nucleotides, the CDR3 is TGTGCCAGCAGCGCCGGGACAGTCCCAATCCAAGAGACCCAGTACTTC. It translates to CASSAGTVPIQETQYF.

CDR3 DNA sequence: TGTGCCAGCAGCGCCACTAGCGGGAGGTTTACAGATACGCAGTATTTT. Translated, it gives CASSATSGRFTDTQYF. The chain couples TRBV9 to TRBJ2-3; 12 nucleotides match TRBD2. V was pared by 3 bases and J by 3 bases, with 5 bases of the junction left unmatched. The CDR3 consists of 16 residues. Germline-derived CDR1 and CDR2 are SGDLS and YYNGEE.

This clonotype appeared a few times. The chain has TRBV15 and TRBJ2-2, with 9 bases aligning to TRBD1. Germline V gene sequence: CDR1 LNHNV, CDR2 YYDKDF (reference sequence). Trimming at V came to 10 bases and at J to 4 bases, leaving 16 bases not matched to a gene. This CDR3 is built from 17 residues. CDR3 sequence: CAIATFGTGQFTGELFF. DNA for the CDR3: TGTGCCATCGCAACCTTTGGGACAGGGCAGTTCACCGGGGAGCTGTTTTTT. Full variable domain (outside the CDR3, taken from reference TRBV15 and TRBJ2-2): DAMVIQNPRYQVTQFGKPVTLSCSQTLNHNVMYWYQQKSSQAPKLLFHYYDKDFNNEADTPDNFQSRRPNTSFCFLDIRSPGLGDTAMYLCAIATFGTGQFTGELFFGEGSRLTVL.

Comments on this clonotype: The junction does not match germline at one end; this may be a read error. The gene calls are TRBV6-2 or TRBV6-3 and TRBJ2-7; D may be TRBD2 (6 bases). The CDR3 spans 13 residues. Germline CDR1 is MNHEY and CDR2 is SVGEGT. The CDR3 region is CAGSWRGPYEQYF. In nucleotides, the CDR3 is TGTGCCGGCAGTTGGAGGGGACCCTACGAGCAGTACTTC.

This clonotype was counted at least ten times. This chain links TRBV29-1 with TRBJ2-7, with 7 positions matching TRBD1. Per the germline V gene, CDR1 is SQVTM and CDR2 is ANQGSEA. Unmatched junction bases numbered 7, after V lost 6 bases and J lost 5 bases. The CDR3 is 12 residues long. The CDR3 loop reads CSVIDRVDEQYF. DNA for the CDR3: TGCAGCGTAATAGACAGGGTCGACGAGCAGTACTTC.

This clonotype was seen a few times. The rearrangement links TRBV6-6 to TRBJ2-5; perhaps TRBD2 as D (6 bases). Deletions cut 0 bases from V and 7 bases from J, with 15 bases between. The length of the CDR3 is 15 residues. The germline V gene encodes CDR1 MNHNY and CDR2 SVGAGI (reference sequence). The CDR3, as DNA: TGTGCCAGCAGTTACTCTTCTTCGGCCGGGGGGACCCAGTACTTC. It is translated as CASSYSSSAGGTQYF.

This clonotype was detected ten times or more. The J gene is TRBJ1-1, the V gene TRBV24-1; TRBD1 matches at 7 bases. Germline lookup yields CDR1 KGHDR and CDR2 SFDVKD. The CDR3 has 13 residues. V lost 4 bases and J lost 8; bases outside the gene matches: 6. The CDR3, as DNA: TGTGCCACCAGTGAGAAGACAGGGCAAGAAGCTTTCTTT. This gives the protein CATSEKTGQEAFF.

The sample holds a few counts of this clonotype. The chain uses TRBV12-3 or TRBV12-4 and TRBJ1-3; 9 nucleotides agree with TRBD1. The CDR3 covers 17 residues. V shed 5 bases, J shed 4 bases, and the junction held 12 bases outside the gene matches. The CDR3: CASSPLATGGVGNTIYF. The CDR3 bases are TGTGCCAGCAGTCCGTTGGCAACAGGGGGCGTAGGAAACACCATATATTTT.

This clonotype was observed a handful of times. This chain joins TRBV7-9 and TRBJ2-7; D may be TRBD2 (6 bases). Germline values: CDR1 SEHNR, CDR2 FQNEAQ (reference sequence). CDR3 length: 16 amino acids. Trimming took 5 bases from V and 5 from J, leaving 22 bases between them. In DNA form, the CDR3 reads TGTGCCAGCAGCCTTAACACAGGAGGGATCCGGGACGAGCAGTACTTC. Encoded protein: CASSLNTGGIRDEQYF.

This clonotype was detected many times. The chain carries TRBV5-4 and TRBJ2-3, with 12 bases that match TRBD2. J was trimmed by 5 bases and V by 4 bases; bases with no gene match: 5. The germline CDR1 and CDR2 sequences are SGHNT and YYREEE (reference sequence). This CDR3 is 15 amino acids long. CDR3 residues: CASSPPLAGGDTQYF. In DNA, the CDR3 is TGTGCCAGCAGCCCCCCACTAGCGGGGGGAGATACGCAGTATTTT.

This clonotype was found many times. The chain joins TRBV7-9 to TRBJ2-3; D not certain. Per germline, CDR1 SEHNR and CDR2 FQNEAQ (reference sequence). V dropped 5 bases and J dropped 5 bases, with 11 bases sitting between them. This CDR3 contains 13 residues. The CDR3 DNA sequence: TGTGCCAGCAGCCGACATCCGGGAGATACGCAGTATTTT. It is translated as CASSRHPGDTQYF.

This clonotype came up many times. The chain uses TRBV20-1 and TRBJ1-3; perhaps TRBD1 as D (5 bases). Deletions cut 0 bases from V and 0 bases from J, with 6 bases between. The CDR3 loop spans 14 amino acids. Germline V lookup: CDR1 DFQATT, CDR2 SNEGSKA (reference sequence). The CDR3 protein is CSARETGSGNTIYF. For the CDR3, the DNA is TGCAGTGCTAGAGAAACAGGCTCTGGAAACACCATATATTTT.

This clonotype occurred once. The junction departs from germline at one end; a sequencing error may be responsible. The V gene is TRBV20-1, the J gene TRBJ1-2; 8 nucleotides align to TRBD1. Germline CDR1 reads DFQATT; CDR2 reads SNEGSKA (reference sequence). This CDR3 region has 15 residues. The CDR3 region has the DNA TGCAGTGCTCATCCACCAGGGGGCGCGAACTATGTCTACACCTTC. Amino acids: CSAHPPGGANYVYTF.

Note on this clonotype: A junction end diverges from the germline sequence, so it may reflect a read error. The chain recombines TRBV20-1 with TRBJ2-7; the D is unclear. Germline V gene sequence: CDR1 DFQATT, CDR2 SNEGSKA (reference sequence). The CDR3 is 16 residues long. The CDR3 protein is CNAREGSDGSTYEQYF. Written as DNA, the CDR3 is TGCAATGCTAGAGAAGGATCAGACGGGTCAACCTACGAGCAGTACTTC.

This clonotype was seen only a few times. The CDR3 nucleotides are TGTGCCAGCAGCAATCCCCAACTAGCTGAGGGGGAGCTGTTTTTT. Protein: CASSNPQLAEGELFF. V and J are TRBV21-1 and TRBJ2-2; TRBD2 reflects the table's D call only, with no check against the DNA. TRBV21-1 is classified as a pseudogene. This CDR3 comprises 15 residues.

This clonotype occurred once. A much larger clone lies one base from this, so it may be a read error. This rearrangement joins TRBV5-3 to TRBJ1-5; D may be TRBD1 (5 bases). TRBV5-3 is an open reading frame whose function is uncertain. CDR3 length: 14 residues. The CDR3 loop reads CTSSSQDSNQPQHF. For the CDR3, the DNA is TGTACCAGCAGCTCACAGGATAGCAATCAGCCCCAGCATTTT.

In regard to this clonotype: The junction does not match germline at one end; this may be a read error. The chain carries TRBV7-6 and TRBJ2-5, with TRBD2 matching 8 bases. Germline CDR1 and CDR2: SGHVS and FNYEAQ. The CDR3 spans 16 residues. CDR3 protein: CAGSSDSGAGWETQYF. The CDR3 coding sequence is TGTGCCGGCAGCTCCGATAGCGGGGCGGGATGGGAGACCCAGTACTTC.

A note on this clonotype: A junction boundary mismatches the germline segment, possibly from a read error. The chain couples TRBV12-3 or TRBV12-4 to TRBJ2-7, with 8 bases that match TRBD1. This CDR3 is built from 14 residues. The DNA for the CDR3 is TGTGCCGGCAGTCCGCCAGGGGGCTCGTACGGGCAGTGCTTC. This codes for CAGSPPGGSYGQCF.

The chain recombines TRBV5-6 with TRBJ2-7; no firm D call. The CDR3 spans 13 residues. CDR1 is SGHDT, CDR2 YYEEEE, per germline. V lost 5 bases, J lost 2 bases, and 11 bases lay in between. In DNA form, the CDR3 reads TGTGCCAGCAGGCGTATGAACCCCTACGAGCAGTACTTC. It yields the protein CASRRMNPYEQYF.

This clonotype was detected many times. CDR3 coding DNA: TGTGCCAGCACTGACCCGAGCTCCTACGAGCAGTACTTC. Encoded protein: CASTDPSSYEQYF. The chain is built from TRBV2 and TRBJ2-7, with D uncertain. CDR3 size: 13 residues. The V end was cut by 7 bases, the J end by 0 bases, with 10 bases between. CDR1 and CDR2 from the germline V gene are SNHLY and FYNNEI.

Many counts were recorded for this clonotype. V gene TRBV20-1 combines with J gene TRBJ2-2, with 9 bases that match TRBD1. CDR1 is DFQATT, CDR2 SNEGSKA, per germline (reference sequence). This CDR3 is built from 14 residues. J was trimmed by 5 bases and V by 7 bases; bases with no gene match: 8. The DNA for the CDR3 is TGCAGTGTCGCCGGGACAGGGCGAACCGGGGAGCTGTTTTTT. This translates into CSVAGTGRTGELFF.